This T cell receptor beta chain derives from a study of radiotherapy plus CTLA-4 blockade in lung cancer. The method was immunoSEQ multiplex PCR; TCRdb's version includes in-frame clones alone and lacks a portion of them. The sample shows approximately 28,000 clones, around 80% of them seen only once. This CDR3 region has 15 residues. The ends were cut back, 4 bases at V and 0 bases at J, with 10 bases in the middle. Germline V gene data show CDR1 as MNHEY and CDR2 as SVGAGI. The sample was peripheral blood, taken from a patient treated with radiotherapy plus ipilimumab. This receptor was identified in a human donor with non-small cell lung cancer that progressed on radiotherapy plus ipilimumab. The V and J genes are TRBV6-5 and TRBJ1-3; D is uncertain. For the CDR3, the DNA is TGTGCCAGCAGTTCCCACAGCTTCTCTGGAAACACCATATATTTT. This codes for CASSSHSFSGNTIYF.